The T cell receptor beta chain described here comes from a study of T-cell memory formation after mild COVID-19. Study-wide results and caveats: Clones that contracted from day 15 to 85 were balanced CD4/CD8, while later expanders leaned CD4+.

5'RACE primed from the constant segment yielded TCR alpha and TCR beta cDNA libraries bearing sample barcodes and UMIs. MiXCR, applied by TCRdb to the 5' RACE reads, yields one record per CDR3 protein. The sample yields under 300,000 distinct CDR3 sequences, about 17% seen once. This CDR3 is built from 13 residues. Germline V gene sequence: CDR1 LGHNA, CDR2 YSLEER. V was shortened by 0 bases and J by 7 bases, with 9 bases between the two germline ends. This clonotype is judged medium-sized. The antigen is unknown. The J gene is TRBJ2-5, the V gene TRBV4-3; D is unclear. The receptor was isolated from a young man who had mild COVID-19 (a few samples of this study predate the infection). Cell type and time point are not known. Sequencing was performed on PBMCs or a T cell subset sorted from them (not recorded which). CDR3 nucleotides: TGCGCCAGCAGCCAAGAGGCATTAGGGACCCAGTACTTC. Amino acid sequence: CASSQEALGTQYF.